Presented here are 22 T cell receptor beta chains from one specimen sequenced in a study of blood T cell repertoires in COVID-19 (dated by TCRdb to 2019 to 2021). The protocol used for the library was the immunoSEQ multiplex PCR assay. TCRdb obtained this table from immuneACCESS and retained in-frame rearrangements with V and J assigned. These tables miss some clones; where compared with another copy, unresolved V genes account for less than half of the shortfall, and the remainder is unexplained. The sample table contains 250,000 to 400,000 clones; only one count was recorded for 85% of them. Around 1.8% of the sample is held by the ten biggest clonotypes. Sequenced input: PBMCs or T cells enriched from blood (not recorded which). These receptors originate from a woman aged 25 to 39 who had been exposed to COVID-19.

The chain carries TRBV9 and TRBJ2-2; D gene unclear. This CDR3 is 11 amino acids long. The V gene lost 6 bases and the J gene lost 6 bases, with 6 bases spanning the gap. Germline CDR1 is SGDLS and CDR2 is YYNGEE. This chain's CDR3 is CASTLAGELFF. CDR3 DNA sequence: TGTGCCAGCACCCTAGCCGGGGAGCTGTTTTTT.

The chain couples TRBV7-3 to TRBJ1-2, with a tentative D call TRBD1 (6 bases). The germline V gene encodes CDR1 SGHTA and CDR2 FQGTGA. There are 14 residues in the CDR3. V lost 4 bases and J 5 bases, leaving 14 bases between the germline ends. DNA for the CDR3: TGTGCCAGCAGCTCCCGGCACAGGGCATATGGCTACACCTTC. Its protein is CASSSRHRAYGYTF.

The CDR3 DNA follows: TGTGCCAGCAGCTCCCCGAGGCTGCCTAACTATGGCTACACCTTC. The encoded protein is CASSSPRLPNYGYTF. The J gene is TRBJ1-2, the V gene TRBV11-2, with no clear D. Trimming took 4 bases from V and 0 from J, leaving 12 bases between them. Germline V gene lookup returns CDR1 SGHAT and CDR2 FQNNGV. The CDR3 is 15 residues long.

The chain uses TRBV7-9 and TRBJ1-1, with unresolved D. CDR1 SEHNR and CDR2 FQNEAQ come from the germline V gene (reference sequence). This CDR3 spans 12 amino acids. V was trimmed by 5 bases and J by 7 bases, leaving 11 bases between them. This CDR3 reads CASSVDYFEAFF. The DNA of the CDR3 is TGTGCCAGCAGCGTAGACTATTTTGAAGCTTTCTTT. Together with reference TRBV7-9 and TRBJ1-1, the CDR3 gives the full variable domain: DTGVSQNPRHKITKRGQNVTFRCDPISEHNRLYWYRQTLGQGPEFLTYFQNEAQLEKSRLLSDRFSAERPKGSFSTLEIQRTEQGDSAMYLCASSVDYFEAFFGQGTRLTVV.

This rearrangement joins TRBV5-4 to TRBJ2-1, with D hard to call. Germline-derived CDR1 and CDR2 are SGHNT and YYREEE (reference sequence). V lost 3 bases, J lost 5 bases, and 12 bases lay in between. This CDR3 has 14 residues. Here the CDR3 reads CASSSKINDNEQFF. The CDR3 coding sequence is TGTGCCAGCAGCTCTAAAATAAACGACAATGAGCAGTTCTTC.

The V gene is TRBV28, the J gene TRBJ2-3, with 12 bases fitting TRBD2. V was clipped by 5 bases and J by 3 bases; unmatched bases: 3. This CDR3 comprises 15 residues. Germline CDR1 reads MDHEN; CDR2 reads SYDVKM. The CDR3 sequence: CASSVTSGRTDTQYF. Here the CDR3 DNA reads TGTGCCAGCAGTGTGACTAGCGGGAGAACAGATACGCAGTATTTT. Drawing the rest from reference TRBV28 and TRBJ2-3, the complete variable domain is DVKVTQSSRYLVKRTGEKVFLECVQDMDHENMFWYRQDPGLGLRLIYFSYDVKMKEKGDIPEGYSVSREKKERFSLILESASTNQTSMYLCASSVTSGRTDTQYFGPGTRLTVL.

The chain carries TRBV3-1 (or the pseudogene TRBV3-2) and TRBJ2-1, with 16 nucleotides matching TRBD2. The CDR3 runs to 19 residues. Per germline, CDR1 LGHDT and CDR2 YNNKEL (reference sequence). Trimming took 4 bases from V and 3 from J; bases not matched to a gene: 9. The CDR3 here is CASSPPGLAGGGLYNEQFF. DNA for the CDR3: TGTGCCAGCAGCCCACCGGGACTAGCGGGAGGGGGCCTCTACAATGAGCAGTTCTTC.

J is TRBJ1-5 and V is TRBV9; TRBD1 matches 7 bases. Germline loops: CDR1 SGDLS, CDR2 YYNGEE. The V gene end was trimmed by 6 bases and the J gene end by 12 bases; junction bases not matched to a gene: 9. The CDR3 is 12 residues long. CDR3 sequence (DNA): TGTGCCAGCATATTCCAAAGGGACAGCCAGCATTTT. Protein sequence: CASIFQRDSQHF. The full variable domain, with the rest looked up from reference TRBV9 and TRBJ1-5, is DSGVTQTPKHLITATGQRVTLRCSPRSGDLSVYWYQQSLDQGLQFLIQYYNGEERAKGNILERFSAQQFPDLHSELNLSSLELGDSALYFCASIFQRDSQHFGDGTRLSIL.

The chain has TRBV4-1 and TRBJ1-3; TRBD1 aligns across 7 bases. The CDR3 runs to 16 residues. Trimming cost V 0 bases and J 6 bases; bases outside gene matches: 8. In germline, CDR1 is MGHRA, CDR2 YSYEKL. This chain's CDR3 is CASSQDGTAILNTIYF. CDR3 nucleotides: TGCGCCAGCAGCCAAGACGGGACAGCCATTCTAAACACCATATATTTT.

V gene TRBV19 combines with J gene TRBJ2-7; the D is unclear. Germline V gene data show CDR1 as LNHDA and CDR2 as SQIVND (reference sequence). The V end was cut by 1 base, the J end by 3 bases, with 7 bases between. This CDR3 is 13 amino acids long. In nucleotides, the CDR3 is TGTGCCAGTAGTATAGGTGCGAACTACGAGCAGTACTTC. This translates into CASSIGANYEQYF. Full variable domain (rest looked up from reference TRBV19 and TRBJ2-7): DGGITQSPKYLFRKEGQNVTLSCEQNLNHDAMYWYRQDPGQGLRLIYYSQIVNDFQKGDIAEGYSVSREKKESFPLTVTSAQKNPTAFYLCASSIGANYEQYFGPGTRLTVT.

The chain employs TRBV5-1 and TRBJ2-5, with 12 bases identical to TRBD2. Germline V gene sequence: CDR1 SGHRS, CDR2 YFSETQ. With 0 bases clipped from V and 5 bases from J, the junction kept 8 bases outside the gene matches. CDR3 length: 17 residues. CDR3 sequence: CASSLVQTSGSWETQYF. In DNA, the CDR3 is TGCGCCAGCAGCTTGGTTCAGACTAGCGGGAGTTGGGAGACCCAGTACTTC.

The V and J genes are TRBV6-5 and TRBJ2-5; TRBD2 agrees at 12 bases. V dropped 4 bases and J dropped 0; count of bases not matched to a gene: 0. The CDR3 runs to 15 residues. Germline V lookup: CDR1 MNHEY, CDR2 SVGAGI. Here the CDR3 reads CASSSSGGDQETQYF. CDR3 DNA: TGTGCCAGCAGTTCTAGCGGGGGGGACCAAGAGACCCAGTACTTC.

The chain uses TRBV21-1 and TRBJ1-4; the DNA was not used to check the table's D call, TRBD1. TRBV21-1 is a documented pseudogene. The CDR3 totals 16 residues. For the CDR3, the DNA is TGTGCCAGCAGCAAACATGGGACAGGGCTTAATGAAAAACTGTTTTTT. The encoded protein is CASSKHGTGLNEKLFF.

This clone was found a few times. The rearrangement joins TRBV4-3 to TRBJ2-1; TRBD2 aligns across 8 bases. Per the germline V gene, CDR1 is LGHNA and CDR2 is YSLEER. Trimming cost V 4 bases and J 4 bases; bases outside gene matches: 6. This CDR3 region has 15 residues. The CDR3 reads CASSPGGAYYNEQFF. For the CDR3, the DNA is TGCGCCAGCAGCCCCGGGGGGGCCTATTACAATGAGCAGTTCTTC.

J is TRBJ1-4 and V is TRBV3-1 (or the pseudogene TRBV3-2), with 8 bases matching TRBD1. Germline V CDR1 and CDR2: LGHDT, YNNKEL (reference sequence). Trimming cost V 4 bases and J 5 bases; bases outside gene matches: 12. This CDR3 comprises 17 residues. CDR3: CASSLLSPGTGNEKLFF. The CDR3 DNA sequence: TGTGCCAGCAGCCTTCTCTCCCCCGGGACAGGCAATGAAAAACTGTTTTTT.

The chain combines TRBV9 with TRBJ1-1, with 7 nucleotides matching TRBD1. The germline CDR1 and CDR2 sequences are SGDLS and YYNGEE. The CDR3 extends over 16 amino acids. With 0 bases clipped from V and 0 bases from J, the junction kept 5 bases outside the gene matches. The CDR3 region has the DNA TGTGCCAGCAGCGTAGCCTCAGGGGGTTTGAACACTGAAGCTTTCTTT. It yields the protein CASSVASGGLNTEAFF. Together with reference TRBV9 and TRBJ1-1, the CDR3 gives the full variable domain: DSGVTQTPKHLITATGQRVTLRCSPRSGDLSVYWYQQSLDQGLQFLIQYYNGEERAKGNILERFSAQQFPDLHSELNLSSLELGDSALYFCASSVASGGLNTEAFFGQGTRLTVV.

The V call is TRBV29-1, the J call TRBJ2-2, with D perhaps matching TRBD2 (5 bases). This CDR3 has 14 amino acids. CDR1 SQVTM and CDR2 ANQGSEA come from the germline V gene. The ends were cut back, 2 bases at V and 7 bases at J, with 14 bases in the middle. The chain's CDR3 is CSVETGGRLGELFF. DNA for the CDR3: TGCAGCGTTGAAACGGGCGGGCGTCTCGGGGAGCTGTTTTTT.

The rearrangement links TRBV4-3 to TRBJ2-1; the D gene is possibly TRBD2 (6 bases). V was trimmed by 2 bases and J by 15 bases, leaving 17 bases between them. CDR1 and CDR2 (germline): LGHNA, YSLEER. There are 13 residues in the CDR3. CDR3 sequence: CASSQSASGTRFF. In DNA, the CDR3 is TGCGCCAGCAGCCAATCAGCCTCGGGGACTCGGTTCTTC.

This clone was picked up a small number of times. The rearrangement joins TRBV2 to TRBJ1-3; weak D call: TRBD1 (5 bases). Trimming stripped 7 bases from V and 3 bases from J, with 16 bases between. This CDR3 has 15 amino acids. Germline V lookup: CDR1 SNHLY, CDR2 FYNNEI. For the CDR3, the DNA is TGTGCCAGCATTATAAAAAGGGGTCGTGGAAACACCATATATTTT. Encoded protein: CASIIKRGRGNTIYF.

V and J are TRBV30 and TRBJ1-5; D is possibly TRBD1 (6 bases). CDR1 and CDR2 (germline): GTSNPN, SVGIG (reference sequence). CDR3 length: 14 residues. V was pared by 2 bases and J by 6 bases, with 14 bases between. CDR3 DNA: TGTGCCTGGAGTTATGGACAGAGCTTTCAGCCCCAGCATTTT. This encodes CAWSYGQSFQPQHF.

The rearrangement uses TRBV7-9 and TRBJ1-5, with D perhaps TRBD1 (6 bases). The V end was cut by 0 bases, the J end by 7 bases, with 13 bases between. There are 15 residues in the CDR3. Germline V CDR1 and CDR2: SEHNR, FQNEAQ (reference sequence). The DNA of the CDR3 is TGTGCCAGCAGCTTAGCGTCGGACAGCCGGCAGCCCCAGCATTTT. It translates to CASSLASDSRQPQHF.

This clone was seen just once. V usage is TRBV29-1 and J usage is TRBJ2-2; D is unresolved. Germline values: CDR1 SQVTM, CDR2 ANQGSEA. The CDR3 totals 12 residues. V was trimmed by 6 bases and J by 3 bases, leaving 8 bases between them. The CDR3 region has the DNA TGCAGCGTGATACTGGACACCGGGGAGCTGTTTTTT. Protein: CSVILDTGELFF.